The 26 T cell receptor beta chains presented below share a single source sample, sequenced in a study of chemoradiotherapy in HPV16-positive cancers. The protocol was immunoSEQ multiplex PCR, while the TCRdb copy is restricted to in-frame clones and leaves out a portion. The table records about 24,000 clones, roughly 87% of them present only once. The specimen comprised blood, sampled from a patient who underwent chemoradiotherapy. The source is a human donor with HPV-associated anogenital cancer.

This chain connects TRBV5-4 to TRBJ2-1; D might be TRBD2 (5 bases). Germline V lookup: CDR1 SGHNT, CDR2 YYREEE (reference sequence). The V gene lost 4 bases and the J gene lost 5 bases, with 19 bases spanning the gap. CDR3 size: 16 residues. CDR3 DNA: TGTGCCAGCAGCGGCGAGACGGCGGGCCTCGACAATGAGCAGTTCTTC. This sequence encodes CASSGETAGLDNEQFF.

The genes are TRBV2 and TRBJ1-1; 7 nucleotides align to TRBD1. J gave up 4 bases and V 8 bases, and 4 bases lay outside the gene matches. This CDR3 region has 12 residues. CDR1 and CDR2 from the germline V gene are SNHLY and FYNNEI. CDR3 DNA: TGTGCCAGCGGCAGGGGGTCCACTGAAGCTTTCTTT. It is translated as CASGRGSTEAFF. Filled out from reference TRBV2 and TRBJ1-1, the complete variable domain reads EPEVTQTPSHQVTQMGQEVILRCVPISNHLYFYWYRQILGQKVEFLVSFYNNEISEKSEIFDDQFSVERPDGSNFTLKIRSTKLEDSAMYFCASGRGSTEAFFGQGTRLTVV.

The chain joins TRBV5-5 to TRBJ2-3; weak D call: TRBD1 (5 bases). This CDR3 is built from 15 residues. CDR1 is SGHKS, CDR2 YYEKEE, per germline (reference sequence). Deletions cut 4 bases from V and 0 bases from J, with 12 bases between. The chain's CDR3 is CASSGHETSTDTQYF. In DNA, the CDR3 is TGTGCCAGCAGCGGACACGAAACTAGCACAGATACGCAGTATTTT.

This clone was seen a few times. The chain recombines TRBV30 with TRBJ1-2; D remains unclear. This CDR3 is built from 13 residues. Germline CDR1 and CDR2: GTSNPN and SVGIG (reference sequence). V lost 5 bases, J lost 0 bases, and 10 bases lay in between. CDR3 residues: CAWVELSNYGYTF. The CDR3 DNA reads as TGTGCCTGGGTCGAGCTTTCTAACTATGGCTACACCTTC.

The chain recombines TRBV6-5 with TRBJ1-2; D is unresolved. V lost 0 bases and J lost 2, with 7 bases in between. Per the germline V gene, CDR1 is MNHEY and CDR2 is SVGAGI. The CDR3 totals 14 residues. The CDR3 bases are TGTGCCAGCAGTTACTCCCGGGGAAACTATGGCTACACCTTC. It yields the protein CASSYSRGNYGYTF.

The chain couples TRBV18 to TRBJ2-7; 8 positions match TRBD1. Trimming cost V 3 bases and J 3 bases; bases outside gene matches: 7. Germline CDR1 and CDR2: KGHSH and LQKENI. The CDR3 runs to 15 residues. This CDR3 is CASSPFRTGIYEQYF. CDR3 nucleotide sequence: TGTGCCAGCTCACCGTTCCGGACAGGGATCTACGAGCAGTACTTC.

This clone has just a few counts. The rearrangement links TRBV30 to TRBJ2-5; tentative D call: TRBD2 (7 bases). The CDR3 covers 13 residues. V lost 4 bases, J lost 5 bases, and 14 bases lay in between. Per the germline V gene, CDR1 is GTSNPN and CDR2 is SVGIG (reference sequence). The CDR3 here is CAWKRGGAETQYF. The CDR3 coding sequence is TGTGCCTGGAAACGTGGGGGGGCGGAGACCCAGTACTTC.

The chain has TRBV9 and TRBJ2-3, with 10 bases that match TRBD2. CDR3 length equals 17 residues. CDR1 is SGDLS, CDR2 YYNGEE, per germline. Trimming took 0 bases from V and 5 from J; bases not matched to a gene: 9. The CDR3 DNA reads TGTGCCAGCAGCGTAGACCCAGCGGGGGGGCTAAGAGATACGCAGTATTTT. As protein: CASSVDPAGGLRDTQYF.

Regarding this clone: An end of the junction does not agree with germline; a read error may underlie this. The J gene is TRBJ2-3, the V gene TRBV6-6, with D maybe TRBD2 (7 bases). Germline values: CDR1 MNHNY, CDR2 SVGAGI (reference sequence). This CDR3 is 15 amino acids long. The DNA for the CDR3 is TGTGCCAGCAGTGACTATGGGGGGGGCACAAATACGCAGTATTTT. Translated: CASSDYGGGTNTQYF.

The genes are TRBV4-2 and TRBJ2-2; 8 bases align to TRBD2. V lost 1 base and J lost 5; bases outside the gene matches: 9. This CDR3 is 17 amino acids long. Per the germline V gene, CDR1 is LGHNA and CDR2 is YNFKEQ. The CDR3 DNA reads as TGTGCCAGCAGCCAAGTCAGCGGGGGCCCTGGAACCGGGGAGCTGTTTTTT. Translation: CASSQVSGGPGTGELFF.

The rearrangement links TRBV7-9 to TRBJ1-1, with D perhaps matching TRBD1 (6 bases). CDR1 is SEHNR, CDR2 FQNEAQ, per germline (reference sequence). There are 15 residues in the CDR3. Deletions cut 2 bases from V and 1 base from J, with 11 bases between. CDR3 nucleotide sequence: TGTGCCAGCAGCTTAAGTCAGGGGCAGAACACTGAAGCTTTCTTT. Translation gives CASSLSQGQNTEAFF.

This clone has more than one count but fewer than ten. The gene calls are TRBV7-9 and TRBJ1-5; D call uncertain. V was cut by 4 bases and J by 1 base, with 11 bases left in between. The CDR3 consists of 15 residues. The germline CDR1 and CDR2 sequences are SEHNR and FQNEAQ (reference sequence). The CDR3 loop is CASSSGRESNQPQHF. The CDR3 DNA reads TGTGCCAGCAGCTCCGGACGAGAGAGCAATCAGCCCCAGCATTTT.

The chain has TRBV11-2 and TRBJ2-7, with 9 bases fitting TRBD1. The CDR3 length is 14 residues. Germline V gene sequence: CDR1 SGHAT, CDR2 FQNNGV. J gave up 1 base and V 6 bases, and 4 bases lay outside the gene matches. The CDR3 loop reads CASSSGTGSYEQYF. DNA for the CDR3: TGTGCCAGCAGTTCCGGGACAGGGTCCTACGAGCAGTACTTC.

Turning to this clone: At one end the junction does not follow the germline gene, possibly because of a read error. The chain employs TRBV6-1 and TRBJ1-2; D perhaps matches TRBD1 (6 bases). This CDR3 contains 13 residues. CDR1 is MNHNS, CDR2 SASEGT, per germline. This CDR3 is CASSEVETGPPAF. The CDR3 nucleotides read TGTGCCAGCAGTGAGGTGGAGACAGGCCCTCCCGCCTTC.

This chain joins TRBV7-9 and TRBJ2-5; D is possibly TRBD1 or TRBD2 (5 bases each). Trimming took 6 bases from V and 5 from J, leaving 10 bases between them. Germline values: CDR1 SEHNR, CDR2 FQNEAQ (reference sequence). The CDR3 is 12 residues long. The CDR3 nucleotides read TGTGCCAGCAGGGGCTGGGGGGAGACCCAGTACTTC. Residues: CASRGWGETQYF.

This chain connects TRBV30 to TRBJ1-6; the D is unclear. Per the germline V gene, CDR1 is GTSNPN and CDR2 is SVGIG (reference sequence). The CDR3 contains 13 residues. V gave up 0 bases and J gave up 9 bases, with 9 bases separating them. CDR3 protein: CAWSVTQPSPLHF. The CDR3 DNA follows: TGTGCCTGGAGTGTAACGCAGCCTTCACCCCTCCACTTT.

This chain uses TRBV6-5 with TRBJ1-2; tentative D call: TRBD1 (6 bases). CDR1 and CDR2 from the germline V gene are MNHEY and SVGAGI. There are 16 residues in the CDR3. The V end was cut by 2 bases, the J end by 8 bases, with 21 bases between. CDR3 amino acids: CASSYDWKGGRSGYTF. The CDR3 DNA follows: TGTGCCAGCAGTTACGATTGGAAAGGGGGTCGATCCGGCTACACCTTC.

The CDR3 here is CASSDTTNYGYTF. The CDR3 region has the DNA TGTGCCAGCAGTGACACAACTAACTATGGCTACACCTTC. The V gene is TRBV6-5, the J gene TRBJ1-2; no firm D call. The CDR3 consists of 13 residues. CDR1 and CDR2 from the germline V gene are MNHEY and SVGAGI. Deletions cut 5 bases from V and 0 bases from J, with 7 bases between.

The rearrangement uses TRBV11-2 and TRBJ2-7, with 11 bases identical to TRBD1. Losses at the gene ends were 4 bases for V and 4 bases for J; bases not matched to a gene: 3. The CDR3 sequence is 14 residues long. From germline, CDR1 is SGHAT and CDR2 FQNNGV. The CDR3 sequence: CASSSGTGGYEQYF. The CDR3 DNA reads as TGTGCCAGCAGCTCCGGGACAGGGGGGTACGAGCAGTACTTC.

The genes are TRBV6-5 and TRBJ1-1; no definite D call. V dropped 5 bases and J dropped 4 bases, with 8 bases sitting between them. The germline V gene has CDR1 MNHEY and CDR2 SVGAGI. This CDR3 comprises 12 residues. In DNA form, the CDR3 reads TGTGCCAGCAGTAGTCGTCCCACTGAAGCTTTCTTT. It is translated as CASSSRPTEAFF.

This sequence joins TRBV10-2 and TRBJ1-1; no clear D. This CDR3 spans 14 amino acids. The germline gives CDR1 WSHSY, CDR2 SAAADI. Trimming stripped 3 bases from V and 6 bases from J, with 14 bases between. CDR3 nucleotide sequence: TGCGCCAGCAGTGACTTTGTAGGAACCGCTGAAGCTTTCTTT. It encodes CASSDFVGTAEAFF.

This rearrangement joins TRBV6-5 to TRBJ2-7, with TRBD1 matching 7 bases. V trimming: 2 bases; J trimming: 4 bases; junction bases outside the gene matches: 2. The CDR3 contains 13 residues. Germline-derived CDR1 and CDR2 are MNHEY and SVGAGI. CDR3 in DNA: TGTGCCAGCAGTTACCAGACAGGGTACGAGCAGTACTTC. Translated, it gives CASSYQTGYEQYF.

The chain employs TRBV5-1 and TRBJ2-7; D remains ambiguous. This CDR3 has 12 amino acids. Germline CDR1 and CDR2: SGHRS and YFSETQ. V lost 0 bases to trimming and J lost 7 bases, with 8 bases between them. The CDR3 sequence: CASSLEAGEQYF. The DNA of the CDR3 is TGCGCCAGCAGCTTGGAAGCTGGGGAGCAGTACTTC.

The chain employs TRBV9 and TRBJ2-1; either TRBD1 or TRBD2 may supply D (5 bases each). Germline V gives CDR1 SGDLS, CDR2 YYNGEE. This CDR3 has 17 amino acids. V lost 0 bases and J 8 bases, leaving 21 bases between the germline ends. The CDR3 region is CASSVGIRDRLIDEQFF. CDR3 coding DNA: TGTGCCAGCAGCGTAGGGATTAGGGACCGCCTCATCGATGAGCAGTTCTTC.

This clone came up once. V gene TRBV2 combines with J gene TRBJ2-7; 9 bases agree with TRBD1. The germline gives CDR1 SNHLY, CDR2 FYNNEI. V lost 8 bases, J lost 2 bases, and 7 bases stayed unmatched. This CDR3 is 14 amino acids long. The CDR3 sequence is CASFDRGRPYEQYF. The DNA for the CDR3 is TGTGCCAGCTTTGACAGGGGGAGGCCCTACGAGCAGTACTTC.

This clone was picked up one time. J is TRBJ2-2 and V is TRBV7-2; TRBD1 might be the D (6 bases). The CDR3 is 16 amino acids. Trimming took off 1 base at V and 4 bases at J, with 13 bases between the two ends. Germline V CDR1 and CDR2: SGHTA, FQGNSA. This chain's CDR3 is CASSLDFRRGTGELFF. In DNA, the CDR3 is TGTGCCAGCAGCTTAGACTTTCGCAGGGGCACCGGGGAGCTGTTTTTT.